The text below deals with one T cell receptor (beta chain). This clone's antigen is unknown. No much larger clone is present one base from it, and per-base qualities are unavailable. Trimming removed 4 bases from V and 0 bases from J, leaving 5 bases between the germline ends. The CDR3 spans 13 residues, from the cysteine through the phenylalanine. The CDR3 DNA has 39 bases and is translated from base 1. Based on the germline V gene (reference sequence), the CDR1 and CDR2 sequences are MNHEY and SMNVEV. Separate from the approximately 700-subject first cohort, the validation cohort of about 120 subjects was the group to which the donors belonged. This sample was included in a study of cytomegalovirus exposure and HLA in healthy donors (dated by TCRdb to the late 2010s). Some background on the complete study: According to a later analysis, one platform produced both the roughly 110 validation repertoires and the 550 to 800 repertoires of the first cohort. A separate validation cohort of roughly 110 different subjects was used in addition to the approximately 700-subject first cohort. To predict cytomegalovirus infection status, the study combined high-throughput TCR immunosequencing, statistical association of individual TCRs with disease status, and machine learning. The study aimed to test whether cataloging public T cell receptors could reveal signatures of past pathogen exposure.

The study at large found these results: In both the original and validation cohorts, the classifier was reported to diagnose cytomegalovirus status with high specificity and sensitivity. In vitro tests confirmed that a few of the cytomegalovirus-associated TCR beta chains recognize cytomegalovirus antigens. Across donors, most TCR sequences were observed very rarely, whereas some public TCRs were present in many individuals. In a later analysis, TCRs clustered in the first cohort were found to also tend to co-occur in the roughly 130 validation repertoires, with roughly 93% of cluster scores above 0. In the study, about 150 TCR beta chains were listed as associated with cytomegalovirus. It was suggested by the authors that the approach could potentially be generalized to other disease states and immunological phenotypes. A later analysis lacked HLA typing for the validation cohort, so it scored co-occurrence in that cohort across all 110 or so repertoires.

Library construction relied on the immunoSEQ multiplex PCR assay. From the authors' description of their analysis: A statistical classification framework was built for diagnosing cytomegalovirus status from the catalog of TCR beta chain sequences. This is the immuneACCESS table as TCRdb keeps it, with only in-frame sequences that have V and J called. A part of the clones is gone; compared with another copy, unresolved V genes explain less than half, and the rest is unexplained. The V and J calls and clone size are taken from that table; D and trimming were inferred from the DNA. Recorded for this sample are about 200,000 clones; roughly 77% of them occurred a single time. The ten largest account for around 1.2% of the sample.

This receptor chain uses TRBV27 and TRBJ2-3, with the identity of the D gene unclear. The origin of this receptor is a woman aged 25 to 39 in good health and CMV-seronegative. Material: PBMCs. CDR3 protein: CASSSPSTDTQYF. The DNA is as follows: TGTGCCAGCAGTTCCCCTAGCACAGATACGCAGTATTTT.